These 13 T cell receptor beta chains were sequenced from one sample in a study of T cells after yellow fever vaccination. TCRdb redid the calling of the 5' RACE reads with MiXCR, one entry per CDR3 protein. The sample records under 550,000 distinct CDR3 sequences, 20% to 25% being singletons. This material consisted of PBMCs, taken roughly 20 days after the first yellow fever vaccination. The receptors were sampled from a man aged 18 to 30 who received the YFV17D yellow fever vaccine.

J is TRBJ1-2 and V is TRBV29-1; D may be TRBD1 (6 bases). CDR3 length equals 11 residues. Germline assignment: CDR1 SQVTM and CDR2 ANQGSEA. Trimming shortened V by 7 bases and J by 8 bases, and 14 bases separated the two germline ends. The CDR3 sequence: CSALTGMGYTF. The DNA of the CDR3 is TGCAGCGCCCTCACAGGGATGGGCTACACCTTC.

This clonotype appeared a few times. V is TRBV20-1 and J is TRBJ2-5; TRBD2 aligns across 9 bases. The CDR3 has 13 residues. After removal of 5 bases from V and 4 bases from J, the junction contained 5 bases not matched to a gene. Germline V gene lookup returns CDR1 DFQATT and CDR2 SNEGSKA (reference sequence). CDR3 in amino acids: CSAGPSGVETQYF. The CDR3 bases are TGCAGTGCTGGGCCTAGCGGGGTAGAGACCCAGTACTTC.

The sample holds a few counts of this clonotype. The V and J genes are TRBV4-1 and TRBJ1-1; D call uncertain. Germline-derived CDR1 and CDR2 are MGHRA and YSYEKL. The CDR3 spans 16 residues. V lost 5 bases to trimming and J lost 4 bases, with 20 bases between them. The chain's CDR3 is CASSDNNRASGTEAFF. The CDR3 coding sequence is TGCGCCAGCAGCGATAACAACCGCGCCTCGGGCACTGAAGCTTTCTTT.

This clonotype was counted between two and nine times. The chain has TRBV12-3 or TRBV12-4 and TRBJ2-2, with D uncertain. The V end lost 7 bases, the J end lost 8 bases, and 8 bases lay between the germline ends. The CDR3 is 11 residues long. The CDR3 loop is CASTTLGELFF. The CDR3 coding sequence is TGTGCCAGCACGACCCTAGGGGAGCTGTTTTTT.

The V gene is TRBV20-1, the J gene TRBJ2-5; D not resolved. Germline V gene sequence: CDR1 DFQATT, CDR2 SNEGSKA (reference sequence). There are 12 residues in the CDR3. Trimming removed 1 base at V and 4 bases at J, with 7 bases between. The CDR3: CSARVNSETQYF. The CDR3 bases are TGCAGTGCTAGAGTAAATTCAGAGACCCAGTACTTC.

The sample holds many counts of this clonotype. V is TRBV12-3 or TRBV12-4 and J is TRBJ1-1; D remains ambiguous. V was cut by 6 bases and J by 1 base, with 0 bases left in between. The CDR3 consists of 10 residues. The CDR3 DNA is TGTGCCAGCAGGAACACTGAAGCTTTCTTT. It yields the protein CASRNTEAFF.

This clonotype was observed a few times. The chain carries TRBV6-5 and TRBJ2-7, with unresolved D. Germline V CDR1 and CDR2: MNHEY, SVGAGI. CDR3 length: 13 amino acids. Trimming stripped 6 bases from V and 4 bases from J, with 13 bases between. CDR3 protein: CASRYRDLYEQYF. For the CDR3, the DNA is TGTGCCAGCAGATACAGAGACCTTTACGAGCAGTACTTC.

This clonotype was recorded a few times. The chain links TRBV15 to TRBJ2-7, with 7 bases matching TRBD1. CDR1 and CDR2 from the germline V gene are LNHNV and YYDKDF (reference sequence). The CDR3 loop spans 15 amino acids. The junction had 8 bases not matched to a gene; V was cut back by 1 base and J by 5 bases. CDR3 sequence: CATSRVGAGGHEQYV. The DNA of the CDR3 is TGTGCCACCAGCAGAGTTGGGGCAGGGGGACACGAGCAGTACGTC.

This rearrangement joins TRBV7-9 to TRBJ1-1; 10 bases agree with TRBD1. J was trimmed by 1 base and V by 5 bases; bases with no gene match: 7. Looked up from germline, CDR1 is SEHNR and CDR2 is FQNEAQ (reference sequence). The CDR3 consists of 16 residues. Written as DNA, the CDR3 is TGTGCCAGCAGCAAGACAGGGGGCGCCGGGAACACTGAAGCTTTCTTT. This codes for CASSKTGGAGNTEAFF.

This clonotype was seen a handful of times. This chain joins TRBV27 and TRBJ2-7; tentative D call: TRBD2 (6 bases). V lost 0 bases and J lost 8, with 11 bases in between. CDR3 length: 13 residues. Germline CDR1 is MNHEY and CDR2 is SMNVEV (reference sequence). CDR3 sequence: CASSLSQGGKQYF. The DNA for the CDR3 is TGTGCCAGCAGTTTATCGCAGGGCGGGAAGCAGTACTTC.

This chain joins TRBV5-1 and TRBJ2-7; D possibly corresponds to TRBD1 (6 bases). The V end lost 0 bases, the J end lost 5 bases, and 15 bases lay between the germline ends. Germline V gene lookup returns CDR1 SGHRS and CDR2 YFSETQ. This CDR3 contains 15 residues. In nucleotides, the CDR3 is TGCGCCAGCAGCTTGGATCAAAGGGGGATAGACGAGCAGTACTTC. Protein sequence: CASSLDQRGIDEQYF.

This clonotype appeared many times. The rearrangement links TRBV18 to TRBJ2-5; D is ambiguous. CDR3 length equals 14 residues. Germline V gives CDR1 KGHSH, CDR2 LQKENI. V gave up 1 base and J gave up 4 bases, with 10 bases separating them. CDR3 sequence (DNA): TGTGCCAGCTCACCACAGTTTTTCCGAGAGACCCAGTACTTC. This sequence encodes CASSPQFFRETQYF. Full variable domain (missing parts from reference TRBV18 and TRBJ2-5): NAGVMQNPRHLVRRRGQEARLRCSPMKGHSHVYWYRQLPEEGLKFMVYLQKENIIDESGMPKERFSAEFPKEGPSILRIQQVVRGDSAAYFCASSPQFFRETQYFGPGTRLLVL.

On this clonotype: Mismatch with germline at one junction end may stem from a read error. The rearrangement links TRBV6-1 to TRBJ2-7; perhaps TRBD1 as D (6 bases). This CDR3 region has 14 residues. CDR1 is MNHNS and CDR2 is SASEGT in the germline V gene. DNA of the CDR3: TGTGCCAGCAGTACCCGGACAGCCATCTACGGGCAGTACTTC. This encodes CASSTRTAIYGQYF.